The present TCR beta chain was sequenced within a study of Graves' ophthalmopathy and Graves' hyperthyroidism. Study background: Hyperthyroidism is called stable when no ophthalmopathy develops within 18 months of follow-up.

This clonotype was recorded at least ten times. Its antigen is currently unknown. The study's findings and limits: Cross-validated, the 13-signature model showed 87.88%/81.08% sensitivity/specificity, and 80%/75% in the test set. Most thyroid-expanded clonotypes exceeding 0.001 frequency were also found in blood.

Thyroid ultrasound, orbital computed tomography, TRAb, serum thyroxine and clinical symptoms formed the basis of diagnosis. Amplification from RNA transcripts yielded the TCR beta CDR3 regions. First-round RT-PCR with HTBI primers preceded a second-round multiplex PCR. TCRdb re-called the multiplex PCR reads with MiXCR, one entry per CDR3 protein. The table records around 1,000,000 distinct CDR3 sequences, 35% to 45% of them present only once. This TCR was recovered from an adult man with Graves' hyperthyroidism. Sequencing was performed on peripheral blood or thyroid tissue (not recorded which).

For the CDR3, the DNA is TGTGCCATCCAGACGGAGAGCTCCTACGAGCAGTACTTC. Encoded protein: CAIQTESSYEQYF. The gene calls are TRBV10-3 and TRBJ2-7; D call uncertain. The CDR3 is 13 amino acids. V was clipped by 8 bases and J by 0 bases, with 11 bases between them. CDR1 and CDR2 from the germline V gene are ENHRY and SYGVKD.